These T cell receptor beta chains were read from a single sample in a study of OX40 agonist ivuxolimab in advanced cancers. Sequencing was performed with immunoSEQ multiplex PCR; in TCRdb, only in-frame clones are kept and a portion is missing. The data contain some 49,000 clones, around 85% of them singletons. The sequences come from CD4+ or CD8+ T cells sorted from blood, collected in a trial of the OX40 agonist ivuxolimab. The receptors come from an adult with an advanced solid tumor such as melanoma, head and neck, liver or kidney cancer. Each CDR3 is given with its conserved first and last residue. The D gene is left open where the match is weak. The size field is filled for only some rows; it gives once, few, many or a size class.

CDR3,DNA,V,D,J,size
CASSPQDPTGFGQPQHF,TGTGCCAGCTCACCTCAAGACCCGACAGGGTTTGGTCAGCCCCAGCATTTT,TRBV18,TRBD1,TRBJ1-5,-
CASSQDWGRREQYF,TGCGCCAGCAGCCAAGATTGGGGGCGCCGCGAGCAGTACTTC,TRBV4-1,-,TRBJ2-7,-
CASSSWTEGTGELFF,TGCGCCAGCAGCTCATGGACGGAGGGTACCGGGGAGCTGTTTTTT,TRBV5-1,-,TRBJ2-2,-
CASSLVTGGFTDTQYF,TGTGCCAGCAGCTTAGTAACCGGGGGGTTCACAGATACGCAGTATTTT,TRBV7-9,TRBD2,TRBJ2-3,once
CASSLFGTSREQFF,TGCGCCAGCAGCTTGTTTGGGACTAGCCGGGAGCAGTTCTTC,TRBV5-1,TRBD2,TRBJ2-1,-
CASSQSIEVTDTQYF,TGTGCCAGCAGCCAATCGATAGAAGTCACAGATACGCAGTATTTT,TRBV16,-,TRBJ2-3,few
CASSPRQGTGNTIYF,TGTGCCAGCAGCCCTAGACAGGGGACTGGAAACACCATATATTTT,TRBV9,TRBD1,TRBJ1-3,few
CASSIVGETSGQETQYF,TGTGCCAGTAGTATAGTAGGTGAAACTAGCGGCCAAGAGACCCAGTACTTC,TRBV19,TRBD2,TRBJ2-5,-
CSVEDRDRGNEKLFF,TGCAGCGTTGAAGATCGGGACAGGGGTAATGAAAAACTGTTTTTT,TRBV29-1,TRBD1,TRBJ1-4,-
CASSLNPDSNTGELFF,TGTGCCAGCAGCTTAAACCCTGACTCGAACACCGGGGAGCTGTTTTTT,TRBV7-3,-,TRBJ2-2,-
CASSLSGGGARTEAFF,TGTGCCAGCAGTTTATCCGGAGGGGGGGCGCGCACTGAAGCTTTCTTT,TRBV28,-,TRBJ1-1,-
CAWSVLLAGNTEAFF,TGTGCCTGGAGTGTACTTCTTGCCGGGAACACTGAAGCTTTCTTT,TRBV30,-,TRBJ1-1,-
CASSDSLNTEAFF,TGTGCCAGCAGTGACAGCCTGAACACTGAAGCTTTCTTT,TRBV6-1,-,TRBJ1-1,few
CASSPYHKNYGYTF,TGTGCCAGCAGCCCCTACCACAAAAACTATGGCTACACCTTC,TRBV11-2,-,TRBJ1-2,-
CASSIGTSGSNEQYF,TGCGCCAGCAGCATCGGGACTAGCGGGAGTAATGAGCAGTACTTC,TRBV5-1,TRBD2,TRBJ2-7,once
CASSLARGDNEQFF,TGTGCCAGCAGCTTAGCCCGGGGGGACAATGAGCAGTTCTTC,TRBV7-2,TRBD2,TRBJ2-1,-
CASSAGGYGYTF,TGTGCCAGCAGCGCCGGAGGCTATGGCTACACCTTC,TRBV9,-,TRBJ1-2,few
CASRTGLAGVSTYEQYF,TGTGCCAGCAGAACAGGACTAGCGGGGGTTTCCACCTACGAGCAGTACTTC,TRBV28,TRBD2,TRBJ2-7,-
CASSLEGKSDTQYF,TGTGCCAGCAGCTTAGAAGGAAAATCAGATACGCAGTATTTT,TRBV7-6,-,TRBJ2-3,-
CASSQVDRGSGNTIYF,TGCGCCAGCAGCCAAGTGGACAGGGGGTCTGGAAACACCATATATTTT,TRBV4-1,TRBD1,TRBJ1-3,-
CAISEWTSEPDEQYF,TGTGCCATCAGTGAGTGGACTAGCGAACCGGATGAGCAGTACTTC,TRBV10-3,TRBD2,TRBJ2-7,once
CASGYSPSDTGTEAFF,TGTGCTAGTGGTTACTCCCCATCTGACACGGGCACTGAAGCTTTCTTT,TRBV12-5,-,TRBJ1-1,-